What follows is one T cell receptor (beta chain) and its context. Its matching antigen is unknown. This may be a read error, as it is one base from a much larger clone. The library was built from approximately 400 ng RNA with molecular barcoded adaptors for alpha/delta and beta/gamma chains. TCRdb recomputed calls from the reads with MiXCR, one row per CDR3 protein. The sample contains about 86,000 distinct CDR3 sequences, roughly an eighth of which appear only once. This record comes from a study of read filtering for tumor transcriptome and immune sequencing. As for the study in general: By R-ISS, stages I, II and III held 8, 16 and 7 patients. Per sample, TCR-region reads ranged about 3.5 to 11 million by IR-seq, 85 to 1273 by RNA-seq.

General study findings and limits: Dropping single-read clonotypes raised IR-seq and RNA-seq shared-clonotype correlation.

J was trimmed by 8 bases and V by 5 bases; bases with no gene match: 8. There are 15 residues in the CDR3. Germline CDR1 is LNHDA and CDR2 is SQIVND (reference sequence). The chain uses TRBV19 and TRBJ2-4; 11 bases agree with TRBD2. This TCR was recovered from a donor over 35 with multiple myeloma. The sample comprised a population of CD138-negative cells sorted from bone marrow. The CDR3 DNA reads TGTGCCAGTAGTCCCCGGACTAGCGGGTGGGACATTCAGTACTTC. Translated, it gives CASSPRTSGWDIQYF.